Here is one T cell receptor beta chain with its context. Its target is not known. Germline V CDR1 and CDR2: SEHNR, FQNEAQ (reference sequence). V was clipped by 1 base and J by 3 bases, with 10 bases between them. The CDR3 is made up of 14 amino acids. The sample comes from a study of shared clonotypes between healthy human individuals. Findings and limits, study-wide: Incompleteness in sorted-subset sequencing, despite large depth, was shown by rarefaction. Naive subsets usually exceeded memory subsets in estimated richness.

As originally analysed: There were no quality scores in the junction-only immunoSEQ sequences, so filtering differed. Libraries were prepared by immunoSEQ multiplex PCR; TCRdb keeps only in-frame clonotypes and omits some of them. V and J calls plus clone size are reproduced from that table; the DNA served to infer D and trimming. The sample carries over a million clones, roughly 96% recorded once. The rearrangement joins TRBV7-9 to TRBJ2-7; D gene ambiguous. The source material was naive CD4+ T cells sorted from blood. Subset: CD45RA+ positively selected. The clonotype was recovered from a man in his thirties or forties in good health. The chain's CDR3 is CASSLGTAHYEQYF. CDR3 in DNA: TGTGCCAGCAGCTTAGGGACGGCCCACTACGAGCAGTACTTC.